This TCR beta chain appears in the sequencing data of a study of blood T cells in healthy people across ages. Study-wide context: Per two T cells, template switching captured roughly one barcoded beta molecule.

Findings and caveats of the study: Naive CD4+ cells and diversity were both higher in long-lived donors than in aged donors.

The germline V gene has CDR1 MDHEN and CDR2 SYDVKM. This CDR3 contains 14 residues. After removal of 7 bases from V and 0 bases from J, the junction contained 6 bases not matched to a gene. It was with a sample-barcoded 5' primer and a J-beta primer mix that a second PCR of roughly 7 to 12 cycles was run. A template-switch adaptor that had 12 random nucleotides put a tag on each cDNA molecule. TCRdb processed the 5' RACE reads anew with MiXCR; each CDR3 protein has one entry. The table includes about 1.6 million distinct CDR3 sequences, 30% to 40% detected once. This clonotype came up a few times. Its antigen is as yet unknown.

This TCR came from a woman between 25 and 40 years old in good health. The chain has TRBV28 and TRBJ2-7; 7 positions agree with TRBD1. Specimen: blood. CDR3 in amino acids: CASKLGTVSYEQYF. The CDR3, as DNA: TGTGCCAGCAAACTCGGGACAGTCTCCTACGAGCAGTACTTC.